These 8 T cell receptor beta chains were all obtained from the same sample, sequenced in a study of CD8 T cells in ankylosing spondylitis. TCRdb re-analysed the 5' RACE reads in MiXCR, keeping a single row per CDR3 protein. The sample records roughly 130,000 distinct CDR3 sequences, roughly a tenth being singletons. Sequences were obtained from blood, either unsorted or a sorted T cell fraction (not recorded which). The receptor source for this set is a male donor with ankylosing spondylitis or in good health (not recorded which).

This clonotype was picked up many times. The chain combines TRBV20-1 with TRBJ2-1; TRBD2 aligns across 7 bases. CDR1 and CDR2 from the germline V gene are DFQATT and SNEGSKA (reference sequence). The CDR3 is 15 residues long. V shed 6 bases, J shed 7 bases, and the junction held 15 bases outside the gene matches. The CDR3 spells CSAAVGGVIGNEQFF. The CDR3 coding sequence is TGCAGTGCCGCCGTTGGGGGGGTGATTGGGAATGAGCAGTTCTTC.

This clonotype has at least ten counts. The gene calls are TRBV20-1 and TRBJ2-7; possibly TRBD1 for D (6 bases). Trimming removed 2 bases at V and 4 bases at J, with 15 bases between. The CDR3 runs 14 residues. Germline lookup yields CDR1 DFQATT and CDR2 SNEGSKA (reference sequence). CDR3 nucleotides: TGCAGTGCTAGACGACAGGCCGTGGGGTACGAGCAGTACTTC. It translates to CSARRQAVGYEQYF.

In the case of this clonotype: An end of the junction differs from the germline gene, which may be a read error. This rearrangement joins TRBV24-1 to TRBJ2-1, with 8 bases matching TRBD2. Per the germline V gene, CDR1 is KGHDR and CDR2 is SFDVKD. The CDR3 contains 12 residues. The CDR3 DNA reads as TGTGCCACCAGTGATTTCGGGACTAGTCCCCTCTTC. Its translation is CATSDFGTSPLF.

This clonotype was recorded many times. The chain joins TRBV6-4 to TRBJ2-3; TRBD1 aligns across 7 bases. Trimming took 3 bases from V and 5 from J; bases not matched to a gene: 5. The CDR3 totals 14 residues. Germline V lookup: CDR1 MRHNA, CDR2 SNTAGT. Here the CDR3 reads CASSEGTVGDTQYF. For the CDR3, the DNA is TGTGCCAGCAGTGAGGGGACAGTGGGAGATACGCAGTATTTT.

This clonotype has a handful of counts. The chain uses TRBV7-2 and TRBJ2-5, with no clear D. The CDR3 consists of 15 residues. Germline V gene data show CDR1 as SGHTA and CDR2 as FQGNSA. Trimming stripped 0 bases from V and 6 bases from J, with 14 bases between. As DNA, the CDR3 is TGTGCCAGCAGCTTAGCAGTACGTTTCGGGCAGACCCAGTACTTC. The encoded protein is CASSLAVRFGQTQYF.

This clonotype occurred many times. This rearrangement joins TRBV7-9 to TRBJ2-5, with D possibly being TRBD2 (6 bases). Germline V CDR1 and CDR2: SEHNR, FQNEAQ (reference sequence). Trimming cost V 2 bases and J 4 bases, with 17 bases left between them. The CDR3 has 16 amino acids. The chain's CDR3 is CASSLSRLAKGETQYF. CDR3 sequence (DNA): TGTGCCAGCAGCTTATCTAGGCTAGCGAAAGGAGAGACCCAGTACTTC.

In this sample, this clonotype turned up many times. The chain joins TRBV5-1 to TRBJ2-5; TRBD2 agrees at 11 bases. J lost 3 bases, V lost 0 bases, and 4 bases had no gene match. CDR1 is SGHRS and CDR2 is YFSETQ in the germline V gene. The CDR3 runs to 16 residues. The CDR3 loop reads CASSLGRLAGKETQYF. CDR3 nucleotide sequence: TGCGCCAGCAGCTTGGGTCGACTAGCGGGGAAAGAGACCCAGTACTTC. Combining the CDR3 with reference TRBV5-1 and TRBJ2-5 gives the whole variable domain KAGVTQTPRYLIKTRGQQVTLSCSPISGHRSVSWYQQTPGQGLQFLFEYFSETQRNKGNFPGRFSGRQFSNSRSEMNVSTLELGDSALYLCASSLGRLAGKETQYFGPGTRLLVL.

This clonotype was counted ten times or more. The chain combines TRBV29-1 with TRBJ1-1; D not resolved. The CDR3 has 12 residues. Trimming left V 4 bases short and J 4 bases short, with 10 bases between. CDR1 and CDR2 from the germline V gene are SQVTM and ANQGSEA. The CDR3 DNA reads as TGCAGCGTTGTTGTCACAAGCACTGAAGCTTTCTTT. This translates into CSVVVTSTEAFF.